Described below is a single T cell receptor beta chain sequence and its context. The data stem from a study of cytomegalovirus exposure and HLA in healthy donors. Some clones are missing from TCRdb's copy, which holds only in-frame ones; the method was immunoSEQ multiplex PCR. The sample carries roughly 56,000 clones, about 92% recorded once. Trimming pared 1 base from V and 0 bases from J, leaving 10 bases between. This CDR3 is 16 amino acids long. The V gene's germline CDR1 is SGHAT and CDR2 FQNNGV. Sequenced sample: PBMCs. The rearrangement joins TRBV11-2 to TRBJ2-1; D is possibly TRBD2 (6 bases). The clonotype comes from a man younger than 35 in good health and CMV-seronegative. This CDR3 reads CASSLVRGSSYNEQFF. The CDR3 DNA follows: TGTGCCAGCAGCTTAGTTCGGGGGAGCTCCTACAATGAGCAGTTCTTC.